This T cell receptor (beta chain) was recorded in a study of blood T cell repertoires in COVID-19 (dated by TCRdb to between 2020 and 2021). About the study as a whole: Collaborator samples came from the United States, Italy and Spain and covered acute and convalescent phases of COVID-19. The prospective study material was composed of cDNA or gDNA derived from T cells, B-cell-depleted T cells, or PBMCs. Subjects who had been exposed to COVID-19, were actively infected with it, or had recovered from it provided the deeply sampled blood TCRbeta repertoires that made up the dataset. The sample metadata nearly always contained a de-identified subject ID, COVID-19 status, age in years and sex. Where available, HLA class I and class II types were obtained from metadata supplied by the sample provider rather than from assay-based typing. A freely available public database, intended as a resource for researchers studying the immune response to SARS-CoV-2, is where the repertoires were released. Samples came from the ongoing ImmuneRACE study (first 160 participants) plus 1,254 subjects from 6 global collaborators.

As regards this clone: Its antigen remains undetermined. No qualities accompany the bases; no much larger clone lies one base away.

Whole blood was collected in K2EDTA tubes by collaborating institutions according to the institutions' own protocols. For TCRbeta analysis, collaborators shipped samples in one of three forms: frozen whole blood, isolated PBMCs, or DNA extracted from either of those sample types. Study-wide conclusions, independent of this receptor: Clinical and demographic metadata were provided uncurated, with the amount varying by source and participant.

The immunoSEQ Assay, a bias-controlled multiplex PCR, was used to amplify TCRbeta CDR3 regions from genomic DNA. Turning to the authors' computational methods: Within the assay, amplification of reference gene primers was used to estimate how many nucleated cells each sample contained. To quantify the absolute abundance of each unique TCRbeta CDR3 rearrangement, sequence reads were collapsed and filtered. For each sample, productive Simpson clonality was calculated by taking the square root of Simpson's diversity index across productive rearrangements. Held by TCRdb, this immuneACCESS table contains in-frame sequences only and omits some clones. Under half of the omission traces to an unresolved V gene where checked; the cause of the rest is unknown. V and J calls and clone size are those listed in that table; D and trimming were worked out from the DNA. The sample table contains about 190,000 clones; only one count was recorded for 88% of them. The ten top clones hold around 1.2% of the sample.

Including the terminal cysteine and phenylalanine, the CDR3 comprises 14 residues. The read is trimmed to its CDR3 DNA, 42 bases read in frame from base 1. Trimming at the junction amounts to 2 bases on V and 3 bases on J, and the germline ends lie 11 bases apart. Via the germline V gene, CDR1 is SGDLS and CDR2 YYNGEE. The sequence links TRBV9 to TRBJ2-5, and TRBD1 may be the D gene, going by 5 matching bases. Sequencing was carried out using peripheral blood. The receptor's source is a man between 25 and 39 years old with acute or convalescent COVID-19. The sequenced DNA is TGTGCCAGCAGCGTCCAGGGAATGGAAGAGACCCAGTACTTC. Its translation reads: CASSVQGMEETQYF.